This TCR beta chain was sequenced during a study of blood T cell repertoires in COVID-19. Study overall: Donors in the United States, Italy and Spain gave samples during acute or convalescent COVID-19.

J was trimmed by 5 bases and V by 1 base; bases with no gene match: 2. Germline CDR1 and CDR2: MNHEY and SVGAGI. The CDR3 runs to 15 residues. Assay used: immunoSEQ multiplex PCR; TCRdb lists only in-frame clones, some missing. The table has thousands of clones, around 91% seen once. The rearrangement joins TRBV6-5 to TRBJ2-5, with 12 bases that match TRBD2. This receptor was taken from a man older than 75 with active COVID-19. The sequenced sample was peripheral blood. CDR3 sequence reads: CASSYWTSGTETQYF. CDR3 DNA sequence: TGTGCCAGCAGTTACTGGACTAGCGGGACTGAGACCCAGTACTTC.